This T cell receptor beta chain stems from a study of blood T cell repertoires in COVID-19. Study context: From the United States, Italy and Spain came samples of acute and convalescent COVID-19.

Assay: immunoSEQ multiplex PCR; the TCRdb copy retains only in-frame clones and omits some. Of some 100,000 clones listed, roughly 80% are singletons. This CDR3 has 17 amino acids. After removal of 5 bases from V and 9 bases from J, the junction contained 17 bases not matched to a gene. Germline V gene data show CDR1 as SGHNT and CDR2 as YYREEE (reference sequence). The TCR comes from a man in his sixties with acute or convalescent COVID-19. The J gene is TRBJ1-6, the V gene TRBV5-4; 7 bases match TRBD1. The sequencing input was peripheral blood. CDR3 DNA: TGTGCCAGCAGAAACGGACAGGATCTAAAGCTGGGTTCACCCCTCCACTTT. This codes for CASRNGQDLKLGSPLHF.